The table lists the clone carrying this T cell receptor beta chain with a few counts. These data come from a study of cytomegalovirus exposure and HLA in healthy donors. Germline values: CDR1 MNHNS, CDR2 SASEGT. The CDR3 runs 15 residues. With V trimmed by 5 bases and J by 5 bases, 12 bases remained unmatched. Amplification used 60 Vbeta primers and 13 Jbeta primers. Sequencing was performed with immunoSEQ multiplex PCR; in TCRdb, only in-frame clones are kept and a portion is missing. This sample yields about 110,000 clones, of which around 73% are seen a single time; around 7.8% belongs to the top ten.

V and J are TRBV6-1 and TRBJ2-7, with 7 positions matching TRBD2. This clonotype was sampled from a man aged 30 to 39 in good health and CMV-seronegative. Source material: PBMCs. In DNA form, the CDR3 reads TGTGCCAGCAGTCCCTCCGGCGGGAGCATGGACGAGCAGTACTTC. Its protein is CASSPSGGSMDEQYF.